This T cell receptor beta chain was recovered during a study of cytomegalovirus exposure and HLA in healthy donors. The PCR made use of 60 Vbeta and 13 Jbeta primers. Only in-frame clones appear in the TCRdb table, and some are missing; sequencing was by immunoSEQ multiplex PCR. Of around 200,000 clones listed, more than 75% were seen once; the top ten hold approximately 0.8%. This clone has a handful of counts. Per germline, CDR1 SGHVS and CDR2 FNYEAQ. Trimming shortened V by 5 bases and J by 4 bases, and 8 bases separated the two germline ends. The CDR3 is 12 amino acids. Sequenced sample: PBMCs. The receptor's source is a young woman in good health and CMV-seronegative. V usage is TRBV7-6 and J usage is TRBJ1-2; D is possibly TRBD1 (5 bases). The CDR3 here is CASSTGGYGYTF. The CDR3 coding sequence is TGTGCCAGCAGCACCGGGGGCTATGGCTACACCTTC.